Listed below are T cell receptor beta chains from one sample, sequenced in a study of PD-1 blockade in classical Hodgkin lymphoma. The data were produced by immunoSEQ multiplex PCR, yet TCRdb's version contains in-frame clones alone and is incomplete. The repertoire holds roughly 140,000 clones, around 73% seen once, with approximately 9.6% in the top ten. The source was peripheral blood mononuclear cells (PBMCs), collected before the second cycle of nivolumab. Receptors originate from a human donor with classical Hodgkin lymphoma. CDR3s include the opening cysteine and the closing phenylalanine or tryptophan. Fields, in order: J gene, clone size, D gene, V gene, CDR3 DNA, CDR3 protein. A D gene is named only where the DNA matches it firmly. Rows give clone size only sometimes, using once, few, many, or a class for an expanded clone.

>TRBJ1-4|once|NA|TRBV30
TGTGCCTGGAGTGTCTGGGGAAGTGCAACTAATGAAAAACTGTTTTTT
CAWSVWGSATNEKLFF
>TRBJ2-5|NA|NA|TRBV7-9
TGTGCCAGCACCGGGGGTAGAGGAAGACAAGAGACCCAGTACTTC
CASTGGRGRQETQYF
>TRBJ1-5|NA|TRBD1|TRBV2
TGTGCCAGCAGTGCAGGTGGACAGGGGGGAGGTAGCAATCAGCCCCAGCATTTT
CASSAGGQGGGSNQPQHF
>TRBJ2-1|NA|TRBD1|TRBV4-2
TGTGCCAGCAGATACAGGGGCCCGTCCTACAATGAGCAGTTCTTC
CASRYRGPSYNEQFF
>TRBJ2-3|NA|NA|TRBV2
TGTGCCAGCAGTGAAGGGGTCCCCACAGATACGCAGTATTTT
CASSEGVPTDTQYF
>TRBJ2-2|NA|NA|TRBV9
TGTGCCAGTCGGCCGGGGGTCGACACCGGGGAGCTGTTTTTT
CASRPGVDTGELFF
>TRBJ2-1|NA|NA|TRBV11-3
TGTGCCAGCAGCTTAGGCGCTAGCTCCTACAATGAGCAGTTCTTC
CASSLGASSYNEQFF
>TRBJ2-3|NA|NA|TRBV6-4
TGTGCCAGCAGCTCCGGACTGACCTCTAGCACAGATACGCAGTATTTT
CASSSGLTSSTDTQYF
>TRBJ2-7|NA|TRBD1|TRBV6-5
TGTGCCAGCAGTTGGACAGGGATTGGCGAGCAGTACTTC
CASSWTGIGEQYF
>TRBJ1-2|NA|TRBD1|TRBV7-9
TGTGCCAGCAGCTTCCCCTTCGGACAGGCGGTTTATGGCTATGGCTACACCTTC
CASSFPFGQAVYGYGYTF
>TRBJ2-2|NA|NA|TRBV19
TGTGCCAGTAGTATTACGGACTTCACCGGGGAGCTGTTTTTT
CASSITDFTGELFF
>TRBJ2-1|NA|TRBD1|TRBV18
TGTGCCAGCTCACCTGGGACAGTGCTTCGCAATGAGCAGTTCTTC
CASSPGTVLRNEQFF
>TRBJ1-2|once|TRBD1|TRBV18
TGTGCCAGCTCACCACCGCAGGGGGATTGGGGCTACACCTTC
CASSPPQGDWGYTF
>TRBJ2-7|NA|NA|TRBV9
TGTGCCAGCAGCGTAGGGGCGAGGGGCCCCTACGAGCAGTACTTC
CASSVGARGPYEQYF
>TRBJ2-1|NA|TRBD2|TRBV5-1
TGCGCCAGCAGCTTGGCCCCCGGACTAGCGGGAATGTCTGGTTCCTACAATGAGCAGTTCTTC
CASSLAPGLAGMSGSYNEQFF
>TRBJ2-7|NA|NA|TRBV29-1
TGCAGCGCCCTTGAGGAAGAGCAGTACTTC
CSALEEEQYF
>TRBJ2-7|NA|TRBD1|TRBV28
TGTGCCAGCACCCATGACAGGGACGAGCAGTACTTC
CASTHDRDEQYF
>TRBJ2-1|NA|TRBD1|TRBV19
TGTGCCAGTACCGGACAGGGTCGGAATGAGCAGTTCTTC
CASTGQGRNEQFF
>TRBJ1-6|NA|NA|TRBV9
TGTGCCAGCAGCGTAGAGGACTTGCGGGATTCACCCCTCCACTTT
CASSVEDLRDSPLHF
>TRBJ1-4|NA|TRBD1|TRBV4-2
TGTGCCAGCAGCCAAGATAGGGGACAGGGAGTAGAAAAACTGTTTTTT
CASSQDRGQGVEKLFF
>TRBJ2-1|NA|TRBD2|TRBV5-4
TGTGCCAGCAGCTTGGGGACTAGCGGGGGGTACAATGAGCAGTTCTTC
CASSLGTSGGYNEQFF
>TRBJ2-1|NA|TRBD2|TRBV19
TGTGCCAGTAGTGGCTTAGCGGGAGGATTTGAGCAGTTCTTC
CASSGLAGGFEQFF
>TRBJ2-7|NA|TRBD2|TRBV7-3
TGTGCCAGCAGCCCGGGACTAGCCATGGGTGAGCAGTACTTC
CASSPGLAMGEQYF
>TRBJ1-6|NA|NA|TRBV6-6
TGTGCCAGCAGAAAAAATAATTCACCCCTCCACTTT
CASRKNNSPLHF
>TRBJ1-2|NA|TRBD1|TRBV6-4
TGTGCCAGCAGTGCAACGACAGGGTTGGACTATGGCTACACCTTC
CASSATTGLDYGYTF
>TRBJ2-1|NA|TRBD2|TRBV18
TGTGCCAGCTCACCCGCGGGGGTAGCGGTCTCCTACAATGAGCAGTTCTTC
CASSPAGVAVSYNEQFF
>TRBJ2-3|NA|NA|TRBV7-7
TGTGCTAGCAGCTTAGTATCAAGGGCAGATACGCAGTATTTT
CASSLVSRADTQYF